This T cell receptor (beta chain) stems from a study of technical replicates of blood from a handful of donors. The CDR3 runs 14 residues. Between the trimmed V and J ends, which lost 0 bases and 4 bases, there was a span of 7 bases. From germline, CDR1 is GTSNPN and CDR2 SVGIG (reference sequence). Method: immunoSEQ multiplex PCR; TCRdb's copy keeps in-frame clones and lacks some. The data hold more than 90,000 clones, with 95% observed a single time. The V call is TRBV30, the J call TRBJ1-6; possibly TRBD1 for D (5 bases). Sequencing used T cells isolated from PBMCs. The sequence came from a human donor in good health. CDR3 in amino acids: CAWSVPGYNSPLHF. CDR3 nucleotides: TGTGCCTGGAGTGTCCCAGGGTATAATTCACCCCTCCACTTT.